This TCR beta chain was sequenced during a study of T cell responses to AZD1222 COVID-19 vaccine. Germline V gene sequence: CDR1 SGHRS, CDR2 YFSETQ. Trimming left V 4 bases short and J 1 base short, with 15 bases between. The CDR3 runs to 17 residues. The method was immunoSEQ multiplex PCR; TCRdb's version includes in-frame clones alone and lacks a portion of them. The sample contains about 120,000 clones, around 87% of which appear only once. The chain is built from TRBV5-1 and TRBJ1-6, with D tentatively TRBD1 (6 bases). Sequences were derived from peripheral blood, sampled on day 0 of AZD1222 vaccination. This TCR came from an adult in good health. CDR3 protein: CASSPGTFSSYNSPLHF. CDR3 coding DNA: TGCGCCAGCAGCCCCGGGACATTTAGTTCCTATAATTCACCCCTCCACTTT.